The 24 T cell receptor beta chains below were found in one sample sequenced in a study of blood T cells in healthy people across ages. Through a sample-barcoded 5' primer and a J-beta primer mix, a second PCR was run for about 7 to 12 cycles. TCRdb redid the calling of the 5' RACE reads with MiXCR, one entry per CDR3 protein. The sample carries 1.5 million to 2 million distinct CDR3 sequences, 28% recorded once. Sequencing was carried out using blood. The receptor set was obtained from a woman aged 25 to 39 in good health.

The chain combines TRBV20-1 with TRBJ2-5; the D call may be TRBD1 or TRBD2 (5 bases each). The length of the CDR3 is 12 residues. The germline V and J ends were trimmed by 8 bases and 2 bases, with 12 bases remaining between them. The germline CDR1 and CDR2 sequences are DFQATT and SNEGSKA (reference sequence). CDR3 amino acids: CSSPGPQETQYF. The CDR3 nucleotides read TGCAGTAGTCCGGGACCTCAAGAGACCCAGTACTTC.

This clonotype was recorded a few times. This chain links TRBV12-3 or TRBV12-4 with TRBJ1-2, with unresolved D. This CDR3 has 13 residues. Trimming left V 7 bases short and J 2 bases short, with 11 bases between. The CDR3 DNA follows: TGTGCCAGCAATCTCCGAGGCAACTATGGCTACACCTTC. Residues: CASNLRGNYGYTF.

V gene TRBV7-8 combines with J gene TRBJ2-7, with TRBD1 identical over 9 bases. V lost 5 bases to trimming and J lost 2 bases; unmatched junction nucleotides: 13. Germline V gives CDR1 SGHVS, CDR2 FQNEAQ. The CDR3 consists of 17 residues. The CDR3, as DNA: TGTGCCAGCAGCACCCCGCTGGACAGGGGTGTGACCTACGAGCAGTACTTC. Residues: CASSTPLDRGVTYEQYF.

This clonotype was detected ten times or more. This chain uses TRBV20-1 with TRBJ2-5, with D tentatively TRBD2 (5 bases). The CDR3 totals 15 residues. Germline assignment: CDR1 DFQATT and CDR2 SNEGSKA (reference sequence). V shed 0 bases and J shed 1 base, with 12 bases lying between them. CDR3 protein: CSARDGRVPQETQYF. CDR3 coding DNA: TGCAGTGCTAGAGACGGGCGGGTGCCCCAAGAGACCCAGTACTTC.

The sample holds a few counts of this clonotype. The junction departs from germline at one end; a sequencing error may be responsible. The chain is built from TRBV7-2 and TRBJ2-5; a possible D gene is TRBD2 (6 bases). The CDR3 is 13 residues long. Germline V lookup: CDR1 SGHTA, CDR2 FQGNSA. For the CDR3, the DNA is TGTGTCAGCAGCTCCCAGGGAGGCGAGACCCAGTACTTC. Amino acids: CVSSSQGGETQYF.

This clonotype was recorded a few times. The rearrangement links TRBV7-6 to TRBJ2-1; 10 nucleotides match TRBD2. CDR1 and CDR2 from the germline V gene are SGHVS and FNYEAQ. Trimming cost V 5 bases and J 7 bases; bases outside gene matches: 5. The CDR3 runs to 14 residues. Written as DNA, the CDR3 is TGTGCCAGCAGCCCTAGCGGGAGTAGAAATGAGCAGTTCTTC. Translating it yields CASSPSGSRNEQFF.

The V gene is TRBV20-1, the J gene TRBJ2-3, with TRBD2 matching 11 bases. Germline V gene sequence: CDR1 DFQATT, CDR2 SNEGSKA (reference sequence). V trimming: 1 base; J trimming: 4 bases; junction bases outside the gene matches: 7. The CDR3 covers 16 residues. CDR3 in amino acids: CSARAPTSGSADTQYF. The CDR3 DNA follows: TGCAGTGCTAGAGCCCCTACTAGCGGGAGTGCAGATACGCAGTATTTT.

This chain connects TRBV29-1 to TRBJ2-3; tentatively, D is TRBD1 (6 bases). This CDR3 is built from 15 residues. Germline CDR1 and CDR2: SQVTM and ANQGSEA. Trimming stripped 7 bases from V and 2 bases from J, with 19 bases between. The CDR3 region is CSATMVGGDTDTQYF. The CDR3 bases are TGCAGCGCTACTATGGTAGGGGGAGACACAGATACGCAGTATTTT.

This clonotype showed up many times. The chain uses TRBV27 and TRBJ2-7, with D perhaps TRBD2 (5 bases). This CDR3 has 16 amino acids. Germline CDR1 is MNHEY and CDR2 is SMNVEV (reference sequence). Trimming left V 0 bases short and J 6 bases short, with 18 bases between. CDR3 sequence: CASSLSTGESEGEQYF. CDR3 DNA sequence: TGTGCCAGCAGTTTATCGACCGGGGAGAGTGAGGGCGAGCAGTACTTC.

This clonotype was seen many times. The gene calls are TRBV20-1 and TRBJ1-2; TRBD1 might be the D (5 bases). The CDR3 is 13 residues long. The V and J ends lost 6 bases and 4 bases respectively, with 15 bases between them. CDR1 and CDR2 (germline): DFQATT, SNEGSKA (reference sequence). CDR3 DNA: TGCAGTGCCTTAAGGGGATTGACCTATGGCTACACCTTC. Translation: CSALRGLTYGYTF.

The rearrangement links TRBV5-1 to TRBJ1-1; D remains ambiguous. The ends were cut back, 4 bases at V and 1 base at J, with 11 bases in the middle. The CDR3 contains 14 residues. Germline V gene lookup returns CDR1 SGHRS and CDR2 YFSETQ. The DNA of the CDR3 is TGCGCCAGCAGCCCACAGACTGCGAACACTGAAGCTTTCTTT. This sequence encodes CASSPQTANTEAFF.

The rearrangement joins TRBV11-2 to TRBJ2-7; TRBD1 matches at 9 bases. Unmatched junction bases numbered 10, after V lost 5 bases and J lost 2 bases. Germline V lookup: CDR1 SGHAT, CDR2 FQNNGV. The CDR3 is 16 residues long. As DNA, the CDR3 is TGTGCCAGCAGCCAAACGGGACAGGGAATCCCCTACGAGCAGTACTTC. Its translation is CASSQTGQGIPYEQYF.

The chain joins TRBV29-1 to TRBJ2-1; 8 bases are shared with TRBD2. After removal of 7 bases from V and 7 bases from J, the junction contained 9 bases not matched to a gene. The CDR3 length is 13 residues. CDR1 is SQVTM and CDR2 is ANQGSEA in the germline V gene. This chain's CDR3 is CSAASGSGNEQFF. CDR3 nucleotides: TGCAGCGCTGCAAGCGGGAGCGGGAATGAGCAGTTCTTC.

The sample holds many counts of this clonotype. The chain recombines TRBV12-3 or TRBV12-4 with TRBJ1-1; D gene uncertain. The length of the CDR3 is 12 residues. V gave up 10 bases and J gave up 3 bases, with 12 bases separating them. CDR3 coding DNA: TGTGCCACCCGAGGGTCGTACACTGAAGCTTTCTTT. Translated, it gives CATRGSYTEAFF.

The CDR3 sequence is CASSVVEGPADTQYF. The CDR3 nucleotides read TGTGCCAGCAGCGTAGTAGAGGGGCCCGCAGATACGCAGTATTTT. This rearrangement joins TRBV9 to TRBJ2-3; either TRBD1 or TRBD2 may fit D (5 bases each). The CDR3 covers 15 residues. Per germline, CDR1 SGDLS and CDR2 YYNGEE. The V end was cut by 0 bases, the J end by 4 bases, with 12 bases between.

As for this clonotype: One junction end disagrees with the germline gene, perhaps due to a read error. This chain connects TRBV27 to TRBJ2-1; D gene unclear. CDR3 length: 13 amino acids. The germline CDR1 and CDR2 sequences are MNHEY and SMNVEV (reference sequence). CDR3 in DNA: TGTGTCAGCAGTTTATCGAAAGGCAATGAGCAGTTCTTC. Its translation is CVSSLSKGNEQFF.

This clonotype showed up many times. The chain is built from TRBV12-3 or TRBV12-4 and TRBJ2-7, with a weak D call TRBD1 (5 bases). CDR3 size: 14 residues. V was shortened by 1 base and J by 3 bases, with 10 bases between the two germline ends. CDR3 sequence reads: CASSLDRFNYEQYF. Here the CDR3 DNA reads TGTGCCAGCAGTTTAGACAGGTTCAACTACGAGCAGTACTTC.

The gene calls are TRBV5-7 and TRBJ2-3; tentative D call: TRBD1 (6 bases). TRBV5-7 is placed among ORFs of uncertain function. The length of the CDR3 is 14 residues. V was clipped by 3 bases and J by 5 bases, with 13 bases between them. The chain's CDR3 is CASSWGLGRDTQYF. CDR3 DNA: TGTGCCAGCAGCTGGGGGCTAGGCAGAGATACGCAGTATTTT.

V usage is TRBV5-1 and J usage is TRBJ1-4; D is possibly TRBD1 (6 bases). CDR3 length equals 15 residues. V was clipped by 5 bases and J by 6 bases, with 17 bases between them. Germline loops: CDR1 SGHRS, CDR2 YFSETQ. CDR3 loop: CASRSGPGAYEKLFF. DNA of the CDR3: TGCGCCAGCAGATCCGGACCGGGGGCTTATGAAAAACTGTTTTTT.

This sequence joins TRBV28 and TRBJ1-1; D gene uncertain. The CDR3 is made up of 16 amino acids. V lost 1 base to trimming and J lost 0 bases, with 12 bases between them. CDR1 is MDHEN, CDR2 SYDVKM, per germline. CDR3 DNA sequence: TGTGCCAGCAGTTTATTTCGAGGTCTAGTGAACACTGAAGCTTTCTTT. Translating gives CASSLFRGLVNTEAFF.

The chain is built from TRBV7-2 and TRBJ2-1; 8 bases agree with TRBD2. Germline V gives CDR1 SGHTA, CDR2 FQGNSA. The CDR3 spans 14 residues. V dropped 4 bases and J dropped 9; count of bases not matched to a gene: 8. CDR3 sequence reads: CASSYLAGQGEQFF. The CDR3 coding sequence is TGTGCCAGCAGCTACCTAGCGGGCCAGGGTGAGCAGTTCTTC.

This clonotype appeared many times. CDR3 sequence: CASTGGDYGYTF. CDR3 sequence (DNA): TGTGCCAGCACCGGCGGAGACTATGGCTACACCTTC. The chain combines TRBV9 with TRBJ1-2; unclear D gene. The germline CDR1 and CDR2 sequences are SGDLS and YYNGEE. Trimming removed 6 bases from V and 3 bases from J, with 9 bases in between. CDR3 length: 12 amino acids.

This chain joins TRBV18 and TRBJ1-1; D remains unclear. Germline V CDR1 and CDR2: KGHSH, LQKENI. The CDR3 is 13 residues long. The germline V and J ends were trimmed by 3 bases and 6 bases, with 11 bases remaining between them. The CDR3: CASSPMGVPEAFF. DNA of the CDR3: TGTGCCAGCTCACCTATGGGAGTTCCTGAAGCTTTCTTT.

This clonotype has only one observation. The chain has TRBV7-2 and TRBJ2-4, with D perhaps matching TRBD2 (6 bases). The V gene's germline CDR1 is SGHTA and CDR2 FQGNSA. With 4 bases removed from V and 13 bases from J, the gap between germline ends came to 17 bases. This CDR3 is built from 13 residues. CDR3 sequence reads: CASSSRRANEQYF. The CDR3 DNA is TGTGCCAGCAGCTCAAGGAGGGCAAATGAGCAGTACTTC. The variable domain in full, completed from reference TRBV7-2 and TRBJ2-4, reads GAGVSQSPSNKVTEKGKDVELRCDPISGHTALYWYRQSLGQGLEFLIYFQGNSAPDKSGLPSDRFSAERTGGSVSTLTIQRTQQEDSAVYLCASSSRRANEQYFGAGTRLSVL.